The present TCR beta chain was sequenced within a study of OX40 agonist ivuxolimab in advanced cancers. Whole-study context: While on treatment, patients had intravenous ivuxolimab at 0.01 to 10 mg/kg every 2 weeks.

Of note for this clone: Its target is not known.

Study-wide results and caveats: Among the lowest peripheral clonal expansion occurred in 0.1-3.0 mg/kg partial responders. Among expanded peripheral T cells, antigen specificity went undetermined.

Peripheral blood came from all dose cohorts at three timepoints. Sequenced by immunoSEQ multiplex PCR; TCRdb stores in-frame clones only, minus some. The sample shows about 75,000 clones, 85% to 90% of them seen only once. Material: CD4+ or CD8+ T cells sorted from blood, obtained in a trial of the OX40 agonist ivuxolimab. The source is an adult with an advanced solid tumor such as melanoma, head and neck, liver or kidney cancer.

CDR3 sequence reads: CASSWDPRGHSFYGYTF. Here the CDR3 DNA reads TGCGCCAGCAGCTGGGACCCCAGGGGGCATTCTTTTTATGGCTACACCTTC. The chain carries TRBV5-1 and TRBJ1-2, with 8 bases that match TRBD1. Germline CDR1 is SGHRS and CDR2 is YFSETQ. J lost 5 bases, V lost 3 bases, and 15 bases had no gene match. CDR3 length equals 17 residues.